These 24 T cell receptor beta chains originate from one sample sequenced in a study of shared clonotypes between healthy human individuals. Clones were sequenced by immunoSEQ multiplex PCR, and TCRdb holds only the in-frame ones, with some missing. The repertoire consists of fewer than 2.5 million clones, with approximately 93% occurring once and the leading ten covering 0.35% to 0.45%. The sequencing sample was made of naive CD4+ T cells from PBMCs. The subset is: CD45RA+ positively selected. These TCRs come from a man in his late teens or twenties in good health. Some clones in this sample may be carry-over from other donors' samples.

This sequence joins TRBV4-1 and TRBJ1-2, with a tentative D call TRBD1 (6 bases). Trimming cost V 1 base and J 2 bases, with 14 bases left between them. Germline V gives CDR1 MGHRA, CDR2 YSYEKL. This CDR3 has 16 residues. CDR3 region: CASSQGRARGNYGYTF. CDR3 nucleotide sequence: TGCGCCAGCAGCCAAGGGCGCGCCAGGGGCAACTATGGCTACACCTTC.

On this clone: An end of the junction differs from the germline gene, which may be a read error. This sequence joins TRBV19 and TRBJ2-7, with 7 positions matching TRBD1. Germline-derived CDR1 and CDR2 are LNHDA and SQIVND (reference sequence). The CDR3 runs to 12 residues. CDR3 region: CASRIGGHEQYF. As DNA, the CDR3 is TGTGCCAGTAGGATAGGGGGCCACGAGCAGTACTTC.

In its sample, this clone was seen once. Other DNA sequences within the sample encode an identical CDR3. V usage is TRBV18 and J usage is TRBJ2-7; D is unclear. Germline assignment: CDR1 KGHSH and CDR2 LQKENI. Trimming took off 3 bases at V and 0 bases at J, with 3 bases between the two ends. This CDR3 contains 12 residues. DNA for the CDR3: TGTGCCAGCTCACCCGGCTCCTACGAGCAGTACTTC. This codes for CASSPGSYEQYF.

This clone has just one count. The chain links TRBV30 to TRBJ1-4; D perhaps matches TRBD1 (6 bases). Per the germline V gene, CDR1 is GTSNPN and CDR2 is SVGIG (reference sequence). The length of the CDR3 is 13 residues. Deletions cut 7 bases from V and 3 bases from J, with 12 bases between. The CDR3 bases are TGTGCCTTCCCTGGGGGCCCTAATGAAAAACTGTTTTTT. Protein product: CAFPGGPNEKLFF.

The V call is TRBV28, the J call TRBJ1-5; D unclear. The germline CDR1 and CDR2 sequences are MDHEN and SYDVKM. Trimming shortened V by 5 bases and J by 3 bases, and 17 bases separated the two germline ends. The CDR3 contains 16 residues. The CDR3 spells CASSPTTGRLNQPQHF. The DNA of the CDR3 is TGTGCCAGCAGTCCAACCACCGGACGGCTCAATCAGCCCCAGCATTTT.

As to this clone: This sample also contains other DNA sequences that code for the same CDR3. CDR3 residues: CAWSGGKYEQYF. CDR3 sequence (DNA): TGTGCCTGGAGTGGGGGGAAGTACGAGCAGTACTTC. The chain carries TRBV30 and TRBJ2-7; either TRBD1 or TRBD2 may supply D (5 bases each). CDR1 and CDR2 (germline): GTSNPN, SVGIG (reference sequence). This CDR3 contains 12 residues. Trimming left V 1 base short and J 4 bases short, with 8 bases between.

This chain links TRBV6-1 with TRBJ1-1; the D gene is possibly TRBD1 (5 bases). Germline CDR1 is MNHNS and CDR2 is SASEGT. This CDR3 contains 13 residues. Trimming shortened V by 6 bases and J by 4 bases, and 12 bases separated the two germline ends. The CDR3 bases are TGTGCCAGCAGCGTAGACAGCACCACTGAAGCTTTCTTT. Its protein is CASSVDSTTEAFF.

The CDR3 bases are TGTGCCAGCAGCCCAGTCGGGGGGTCGGGCTATGGCTACACCTTC. It specifies CASSPVGGSGYGYTF. The rearrangement joins TRBV11-2 to TRBJ1-2; maybe TRBD1 (5 bases). Germline V gene sequence: CDR1 SGHAT, CDR2 FQNNGV. V gave up 5 bases and J gave up 4 bases, with 17 bases separating them. This CDR3 contains 15 residues.

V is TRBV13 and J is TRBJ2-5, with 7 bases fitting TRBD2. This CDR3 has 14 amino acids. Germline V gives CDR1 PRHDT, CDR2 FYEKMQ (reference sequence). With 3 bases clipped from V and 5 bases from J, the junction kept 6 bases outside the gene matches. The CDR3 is CASSFPGLVETQYF. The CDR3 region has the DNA TGTGCCAGCAGCTTCCCCGGACTAGTGGAGACCCAGTACTTC.

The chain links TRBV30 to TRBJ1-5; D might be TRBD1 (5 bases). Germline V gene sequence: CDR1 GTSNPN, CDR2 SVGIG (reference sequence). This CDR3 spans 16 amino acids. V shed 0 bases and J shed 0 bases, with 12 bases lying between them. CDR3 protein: CAWSVPGTGSNQPQHF. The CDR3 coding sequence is TGTGCCTGGAGTGTACCGGGGACGGGTAGCAATCAGCCCCAGCATTTT.

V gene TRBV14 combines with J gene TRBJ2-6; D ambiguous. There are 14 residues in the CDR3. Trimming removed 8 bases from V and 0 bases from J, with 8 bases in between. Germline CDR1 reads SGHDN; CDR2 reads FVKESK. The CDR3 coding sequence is TGTGCCAGCCGAACGAGCTCTGGGGCCAACGTCCTGACTTTC. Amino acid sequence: CASRTSSGANVLTF.

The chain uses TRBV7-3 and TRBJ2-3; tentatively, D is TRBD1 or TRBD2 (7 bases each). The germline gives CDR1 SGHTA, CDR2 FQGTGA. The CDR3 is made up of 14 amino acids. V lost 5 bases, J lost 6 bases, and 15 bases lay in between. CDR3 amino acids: CASSPRQGGDTQYF. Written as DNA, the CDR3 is TGTGCCAGCAGCCCTCGCCAGGGGGGGGATACGCAGTATTTT. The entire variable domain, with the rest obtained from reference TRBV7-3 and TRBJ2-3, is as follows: GAGVSQTPSNKVTEKGKYVELRCDPISGHTALYWYRQSLGQGPEFLIYFQGTGAADDSGLPNDRFFAVRPEGSVSTLKIQRTERGDSAVYLCASSPRQGGDTQYFGPGTRLTVL.

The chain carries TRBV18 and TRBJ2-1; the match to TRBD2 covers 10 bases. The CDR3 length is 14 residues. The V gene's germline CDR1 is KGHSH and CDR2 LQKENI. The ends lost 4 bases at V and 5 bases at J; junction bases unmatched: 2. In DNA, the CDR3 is TGTGCCAGCTCACTGGGACTAGCGAACAATGAGCAGTTCTTC. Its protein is CASSLGLANNEQFF. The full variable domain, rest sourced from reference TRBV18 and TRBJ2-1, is NAGVMQNPRHLVRRRGQEARLRCSPMKGHSHVYWYRQLPEEGLKFMVYLQKENIIDESGMPKERFSAEFPKEGPSILRIQQVVRGDSAAYFCASSLGLANNEQFFGPGTRLTVL.

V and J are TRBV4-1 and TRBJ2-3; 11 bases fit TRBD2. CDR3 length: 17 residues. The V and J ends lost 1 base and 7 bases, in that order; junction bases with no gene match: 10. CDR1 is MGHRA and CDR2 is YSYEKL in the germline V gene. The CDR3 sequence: CASSQVPTSGIVHTQYF. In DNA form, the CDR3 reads TGCGCCAGCAGCCAAGTCCCGACTAGCGGGATTGTGCATACGCAGTATTTT.

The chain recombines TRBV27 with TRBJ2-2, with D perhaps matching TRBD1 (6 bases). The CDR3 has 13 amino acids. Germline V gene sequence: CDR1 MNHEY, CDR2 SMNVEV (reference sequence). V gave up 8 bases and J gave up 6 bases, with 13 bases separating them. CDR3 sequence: CASDTRGPGELFF. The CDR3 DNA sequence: TGTGCCAGCGATACCAGGGGTCCCGGGGAGCTGTTTTTT.

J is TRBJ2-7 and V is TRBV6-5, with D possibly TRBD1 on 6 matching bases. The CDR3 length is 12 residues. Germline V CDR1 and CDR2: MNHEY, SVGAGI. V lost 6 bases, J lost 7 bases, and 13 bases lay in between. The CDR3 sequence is CASRTGIGEQYF. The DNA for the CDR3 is TGTGCCAGCAGAACAGGGATAGGGGAGCAGTACTTC.

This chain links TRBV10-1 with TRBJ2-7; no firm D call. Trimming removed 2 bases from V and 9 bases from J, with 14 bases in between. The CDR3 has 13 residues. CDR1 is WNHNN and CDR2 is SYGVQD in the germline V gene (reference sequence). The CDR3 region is CASSERPSFGQYF. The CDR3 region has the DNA TGCGCCAGCAGTGAGAGACCATCTTTCGGGCAGTACTTC.

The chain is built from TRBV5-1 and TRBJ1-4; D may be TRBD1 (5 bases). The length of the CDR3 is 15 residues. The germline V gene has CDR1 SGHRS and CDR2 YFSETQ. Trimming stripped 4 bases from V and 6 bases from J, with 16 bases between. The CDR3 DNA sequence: TGCGCCAGCAGCGGCGGGGGTCTGGGTGATGAAAAACTGTTTTTT. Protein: CASSGGGLGDEKLFF.

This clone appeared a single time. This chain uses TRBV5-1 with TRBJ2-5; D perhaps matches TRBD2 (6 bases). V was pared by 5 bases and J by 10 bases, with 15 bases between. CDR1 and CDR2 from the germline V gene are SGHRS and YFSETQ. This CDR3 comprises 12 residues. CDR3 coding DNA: TGCGCCAGCAGAAGAACCGAGGAGGGCCAGTACTTC. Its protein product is CASRRTEEGQYF.

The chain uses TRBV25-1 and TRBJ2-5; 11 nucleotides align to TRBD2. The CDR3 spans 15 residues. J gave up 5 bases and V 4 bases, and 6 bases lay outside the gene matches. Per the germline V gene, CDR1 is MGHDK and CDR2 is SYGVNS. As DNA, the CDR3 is TGTGCCAGCAGTGTTAGCGGGAGGGCCTCGGAGACCCAGTACTTC. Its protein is CASSVSGRASETQYF.

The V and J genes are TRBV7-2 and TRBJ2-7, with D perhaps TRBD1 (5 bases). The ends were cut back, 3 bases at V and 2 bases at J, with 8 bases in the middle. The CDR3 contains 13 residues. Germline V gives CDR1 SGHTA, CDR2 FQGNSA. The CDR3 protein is CASSFLGPYEQYF. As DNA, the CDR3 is TGTGCCAGCAGCTTCCTGGGGCCCTACGAGCAGTACTTC.

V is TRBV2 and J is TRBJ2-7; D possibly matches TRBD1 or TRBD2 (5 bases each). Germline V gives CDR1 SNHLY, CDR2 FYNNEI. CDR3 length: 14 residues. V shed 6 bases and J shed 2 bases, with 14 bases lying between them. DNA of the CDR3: TGTGCCAGCAGGGGACGATTTGCCACCTACGAGCAGTACTTC. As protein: CASRGRFATYEQYF. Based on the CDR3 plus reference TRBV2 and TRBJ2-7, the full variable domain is EPEVTQTPSHQVTQMGQEVILRCVPISNHLYFYWYRQILGQKVEFLVSFYNNEISEKSEIFDDQFSVERPDGSNFTLKIRSTKLEDSAMYFCASRGRFATYEQYFGPGTRLTVT.

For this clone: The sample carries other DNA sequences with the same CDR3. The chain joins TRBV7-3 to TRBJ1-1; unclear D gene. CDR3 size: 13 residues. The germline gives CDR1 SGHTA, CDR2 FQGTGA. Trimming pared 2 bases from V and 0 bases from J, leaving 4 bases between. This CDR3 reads CASSLLMNTEAFF. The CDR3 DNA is TGTGCCAGCAGCTTATTAATGAACACTGAAGCTTTCTTT.

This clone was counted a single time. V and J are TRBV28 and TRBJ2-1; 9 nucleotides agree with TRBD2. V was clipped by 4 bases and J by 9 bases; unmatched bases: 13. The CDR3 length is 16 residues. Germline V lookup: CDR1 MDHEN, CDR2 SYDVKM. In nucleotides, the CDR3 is TGTGCCAGCAGTTCCCCCGGGACTAGCAGGCGGGGTGAGCAGTTCTTC. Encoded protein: CASSSPGTSRRGEQFF.